These T cell receptor beta chains were read from a single sample in a study of identical twins. Using its own MiXCR run on the 5' RACE reads, TCRdb lists one record per CDR3 protein. The sample holds 350,000 to 600,000 distinct CDR3 sequences; 14% are singletons and the top ten take 0.4% to 0.55%. These data were also filed under a second study, of yellow fever vaccine responses in identical twins.

The sequenced sample was CD4+ T cells sorted from blood. The receptors were sampled from a woman aged 18-35 years in good health. CDR3s leave out the opening cysteine and the closing phenylalanine or tryptophan.

v_call | cdr3_length | cdr3_aa
TRBV20-1 | 13 | SARDPRTTKNIQY
TRBV11-2 | 10 | ASSKGWETQY
TRBV27 | 13 | ASSPGTGGVETQY
TRBV7-9 | 14 | ASSGFDRGGNYEQY
TRBV12-3/TRBV12-4 | 13 | ASSLGGGPTTEQY
TRBV20-1 | 15 | SAGTSGGPPGTDTQY
TRBV11-2 | 15 | ASSSTGDPLPEETQY
TRBV2 | 15 | ASRGNRQGVPKNIQY
TRBV21-1 | 13 | ASTLAPWDTGELF
TRBV11-2 | 13 | ASSSVGGQFYEQY
TRBV19 | 15 | ASSIRGGRGGANVLT
TRBV28 | 7 | ASNQPQH
TRBV12-3/TRBV12-4 | 12 | ASRGRTSRETQY
TRBV7-2 | 13 | ASSLTSGRAGEQF
TRBV20-1 | 11 | SAPGLAGIGQF
TRBV6-2/TRBV6-3 | 13 | ASRHRDRDAGELF
TRBV7-2 | 14 | ASSPALTGVVTEAF
TRBV3-1 | 11 | ASSQESRLGKF
TRBV28 | 13 | ASSLSSGKQETQY
TRBV21-1 | 13 | ASRVPGRPTYEQY
TRBV6-1 | 14 | ASSEGQGSLGETQY
TRBV10-3 | 11 | AISDLAPDTQY
TRBV5-1 | 13 | ASSLTTGVREKLF
TRBV28 | 12 | ASRTGTRSYEQY
TRBV4-3 | 14 | ASSQGAGALADTQY
TRBV5-1 | 14 | ASSSHLTSLRETQY
TRBV28 | 12 | ASKNPPNTGELF
TRBV12-3/TRBV12-4 | 13 | ASSPPDREGNEQF
TRBV29-1 | 10 | SGNTGYVEQF
TRBV10-1 | 11 | ASAADYTDTQY
TRBV5-1 | 14 | ASSLVGSYSNYGYT
TRBV6-1 | 11 | ASRAYGSNEQF
TRBV6-1 | 12 | ATHGPGDNTEAF
TRBV9 | 14 | ASSAPGTSGSNEQF
TRBV2 | 10 | ASSFEPESQF
TRBV12-3/TRBV12-4 | 13 | ASRPDRGRYNEQF
TRBV4-3 | 11 | ASSQDPDSPLH
TRBV2 | 13 | ASSTRRSNTDTQY
TRBV20-1 | 14 | SATGLAGRTTDTQY
TRBV20-1 | 14 | SPSSGTSGYPYEQY
TRBV7-9 | 10 | ASSSLITGSY
TRBV7-2 | 18 | ASSLALPTSGGPGTGELF